The T cell receptor (beta chain) under discussion was sequenced for a study of shared clonotypes between healthy human individuals. Looked up from germline, CDR1 is MDHEN and CDR2 is SYDVKM. V lost 3 bases to trimming and J lost 3 bases, with 8 bases between them. This CDR3 comprises 13 residues. Investigators divided CD4+ cells into CD45RA+ naive and CD45RA-negative memory subsets. Sequencing used immunoSEQ multiplex PCR; TCRdb keeps in-frame clones, though not all of them. The repertoire consists of 2 million to 3 million clones, with over 85% occurring once and the leading ten covering around 0.4%.

Sequences were obtained from naive CD4+ T cells from PBMCs. Subset indicated: CD45RA+ positively selected. The J gene is TRBJ1-1, the V gene TRBV28; D not resolved. The TCR was taken from a man aged 18 to 29 in good health. Some clones in this sample may be carry-over from other donors' samples. CDR3 in DNA: TGTGCCAGCAGTTTCACAAGGGACACTGAAGCTTTCTTT. Translated, it gives CASSFTRDTEAFF. The entire variable domain, with the rest obtained from reference TRBV28 and TRBJ1-1, is as follows: DVKVTQSSRYLVKRTGEKVFLECVQDMDHENMFWYRQDPGLGLRLIYFSYDVKMKEKGDIPEGYSVSREKKERFSLILESASTNQTSMYLCASSFTRDTEAFFGQGTRLTVV.